The 3 T cell receptor beta chains reported below all come from one sample, sequenced in a study of response to subunit inactivated influenza vaccine. Using its own MiXCR run on the RT-PCR reads, TCRdb lists one record per CDR3 protein. The data show about 500,000 distinct CDR3 sequences, 16% seen once. The specimen was CD4+ T cells sorted from PBMCs, collected 23 to 25 months after vaccination. These receptors all stem from a man aged 50-75 years who received an inactivated influenza vaccine.

The CDR3 DNA follows: TGCAGTGCTATTAGCGCCCCCGAGGAGCAGTACTTC. Protein sequence: CSAISAPEEQYF. The chain is built from TRBV20-1 and TRBJ2-7; weak D call: TRBD2 (5 bases). This CDR3 has 12 amino acids. Germline values: CDR1 DFQATT, CDR2 SNEGSKA (reference sequence). Trimming shortened V by 4 bases and J by 7 bases, and 14 bases separated the two germline ends.

J is TRBJ2-7 and V is TRBV11-2; no reliable D call. The CDR3 has 14 amino acids. CDR1 SGHAT and CDR2 FQNNGV come from the germline V gene. The V end was cut by 7 bases, the J end by 3 bases, with 16 bases between. CDR3 coding DNA: TGTGCCAGCAACAAAAGAGGCCAGGACTACGAGCAGTACTTC. Protein product: CASNKRGQDYEQYF.

The rearrangement uses TRBV28 and TRBJ2-3; 13 bases are shared with TRBD2. V shed 5 bases, J shed 2 bases, and the junction held 7 bases outside the gene matches. Per the germline V gene, CDR1 is MDHEN and CDR2 is SYDVKM. CDR3 length equals 17 residues. The CDR3 DNA follows: TGTGCCAGCAGTGATCTGGGACTAGCGGGGTACACAGATACGCAGTATTTT. As protein: CASSDLGLAGYTDTQYF.